A single sample gave rise to the 25 T cell receptor beta chains below, sequenced in a study of early T cells in non-severe SARS-CoV-2 infection. TCRdb reanalysed the 5' RACE reads using MiXCR and keeps one entry per CDR3 protein. Among under 35,000 distinct CDR3 sequences listed, around 7% were seen once. Sample: whole blood. These receptor sequences come from an adult who was a healthcare worker with PCR-confirmed SARS-CoV-2 infection or an uninfected control (not recorded which).

This clonotype was counted ten times or more. An end of the junction differs from the germline gene, which may be a read error. The rearrangement links TRBV4-1 to TRBJ2-4; perhaps TRBD1 as D (5 bases). CDR1 is MGHRA, CDR2 YSYEKL, per germline. The CDR3 sequence is 15 residues long. CDR3 DNA: TGCGCCAGCAGCCACGCTGGGGCTGCCAAAAACATTCAATACTTC. It codes for CASSHAGAAKNIQYF.

A few counts support this clonotype. The V and J genes are TRBV6-2 or TRBV6-3 and TRBJ2-7; TRBD2 aligns across 9 bases. Germline-derived CDR1 and CDR2 are MNHEY and SVGEGT. The CDR3 spans 13 residues. J lost 5 bases, V lost 7 bases, and 6 bases had no gene match. CDR3 nucleotides: TGTGCCAGCATCCGTAGCGGGAGTCACGAGCAGTACTTC. Amino acid sequence: CASIRSGSHEQYF.

At least ten counts were recorded for this clonotype. V gene TRBV6-5 combines with J gene TRBJ1-1; D may be TRBD1 (6 bases). The CDR3 covers 17 residues. Trimming cost V 5 bases and J 0 bases, with 19 bases left between them. In germline, CDR1 is MNHEY, CDR2 SVGAGI. CDR3 coding DNA: TGTGCCAGCAGTCGATATCATCCCAGGGGTTTGAACACTGAAGCTTTCTTT. This sequence encodes CASSRYHPRGLNTEAFF.

This clonotype was recorded many times. The chain joins TRBV18 to TRBJ1-5, with 8 bases identical to TRBD1. The CDR3 is 15 amino acids. Trimming cost V 0 bases and J 6 bases; bases outside gene matches: 4. Germline CDR1 reads KGHSH; CDR2 reads LQKENI. The CDR3 region has the DNA TGTGCCAGCTCACCACCGGGGCAGGGGGCTCAGCCCCAGCATTTT. Its protein product is CASSPPGQGAQPQHF.

The chain uses TRBV28 and TRBJ2-3; 7 positions match TRBD2. This CDR3 has 16 residues. Germline values: CDR1 MDHEN, CDR2 SYDVKM. V dropped 7 bases and J dropped 4; count of bases not matched to a gene: 14. In DNA, the CDR3 is TGTGCCAGCACTGCCGATATAGATGGGGGGGCAGATACGCAGTATTTT. Encoded protein: CASTADIDGGADTQYF. Based on the CDR3 plus reference TRBV28 and TRBJ2-3, the full variable domain is DVKVTQSSRYLVKRTGEKVFLECVQDMDHENMFWYRQDPGLGLRLIYFSYDVKMKEKGDIPEGYSVSREKKERFSLILESASTNQTSMYLCASTADIDGGADTQYFGPGTRLTVL.

The table lists this clonotype with a few counts. J is TRBJ2-7 and V is TRBV27; 9 positions match TRBD2. The CDR3 totals 13 residues. Trimming took 5 bases from V and 6 from J; bases not matched to a gene: 5. Germline V CDR1 and CDR2: MNHEY, SMNVEV (reference sequence). CDR3 amino acids: CASSRQLAGEQYF. In nucleotides, the CDR3 is TGTGCCAGCAGTCGACAACTAGCGGGCGAGCAGTACTTC.

At least ten counts were recorded for this clonotype. J is TRBJ1-1 and V is TRBV7-9, with TRBD1 identical over 9 bases. Trimming took 5 bases from V and 2 from J; bases not matched to a gene: 6. The CDR3 has 15 residues. Germline V gene lookup returns CDR1 SEHNR and CDR2 FQNEAQ (reference sequence). Written as DNA, the CDR3 is TGTGCCAGCAGCAATGAGGGACAGGGAAACACTGAAGCTTTCTTT. This encodes CASSNEGQGNTEAFF.

Only a few counts were recorded for this clonotype. The chain carries TRBV2 and TRBJ2-1; a possible D gene is TRBD2 (6 bases). CDR1 is SNHLY, CDR2 FYNNEI, per germline. Trimming cost V 11 bases and J 9 bases, with 20 bases left between them. The CDR3 is made up of 13 amino acids. CDR3 loop: CAEQEDTGGEQFF. In DNA form, the CDR3 reads TGTGCCGAGCAGGAGGACACCGGGGGTGAGCAGTTCTTC.

This clonotype was detected many times. CDR3 DNA sequence: TGTGCCAGCAGTCCCGGACAGGGGGCTCAGTTGATCTATGGCTACACCTTC. It translates to CASSPGQGAQLIYGYTF. The chain carries TRBV12-3 or TRBV12-4 and TRBJ1-2; 11 bases are a match to TRBD1. With V trimmed by 5 bases and J by 4 bases, 12 bases remained unmatched. The CDR3 loop spans 17 amino acids.

This clonotype came up many times. The chain recombines TRBV18 with TRBJ1-5; weak D call: TRBD1 (5 bases). V lost 2 bases, J lost 6 bases, and 20 bases lay in between. CDR3 length: 17 residues. Germline V gives CDR1 KGHSH, CDR2 LQKENI. This CDR3 reads CASSPVANIGEPQPQHF. The CDR3 DNA sequence: TGTGCCAGCTCACCAGTCGCTAATATAGGGGAGCCTCAGCCCCAGCATTTT.

The J gene is TRBJ2-4, the V gene TRBV7-9; D possibly matches TRBD1 or TRBD2 (5 bases each). Germline assignment: CDR1 SEHNR and CDR2 FQNEAQ (reference sequence). The CDR3 runs 16 residues. With 4 bases removed from V and 8 bases from J, the gap between germline ends came to 21 bases. The CDR3 is CASSSGRVKLKDIQYF. DNA for the CDR3: TGTGCCAGCAGCTCAGGGCGGGTTAAACTTAAGGACATTCAGTACTTC.

The chain couples TRBV6-1 to TRBJ2-3; maybe TRBD2 (5 bases). This CDR3 contains 14 residues. V was cut by 5 bases and J by 2 bases, with 11 bases left in between. Germline CDR1 MNHNS, CDR2 SASEGT. CDR3 amino acids: CASSNRGSTDTQYF. CDR3 sequence (DNA): TGTGCCAGCAGTAACCGGGGATCCACAGATACGCAGTATTTT.

This clonotype was counted at least ten times. The genes are TRBV9 and TRBJ1-2, with 7 bases fitting TRBD1. The CDR3 consists of 16 residues. The V segment lost 3 bases and the J segment 4 bases; nucleotides outside the gene matches: 12. The V gene's germline CDR1 is SGDLS and CDR2 YYNGEE. The CDR3 nucleotides read TGTGCCAGCAGCGCCGGGACAGCCGGGGAAGTCTATGGCTACACCTTC. This codes for CASSAGTAGEVYGYTF.

This clonotype was picked up many times. The rearrangement uses TRBV4-1 and TRBJ1-1, with a possible D match to TRBD1 (5 bases). This CDR3 is built from 14 residues. Per the germline V gene, CDR1 is MGHRA and CDR2 is YSYEKL. V dropped 0 bases and J dropped 10 bases, with 15 bases sitting between them. CDR3 loop: CASSQDIGGARAFF. For the CDR3, the DNA is TGCGCCAGCAGCCAAGATATTGGAGGGGCGAGAGCTTTCTTT.

The chain links TRBV29-1 to TRBJ2-5; D is perhaps TRBD1 or TRBD2 (5 bases each). This CDR3 region has 12 residues. V was trimmed by 6 bases and J by 3 bases, leaving 11 bases between them. Germline V gives CDR1 SQVTM, CDR2 ANQGSEA. The CDR3 DNA follows: TGCAGCGTAGGGACGACGAAAGAGACCCAGTACTTC. It specifies CSVGTTKETQYF.

This clonotype was seen at least ten times. The chain joins TRBV5-6 to TRBJ2-1; D call uncertain. Trimming took off 3 bases at V and 0 bases at J, with 10 bases between the two ends. Germline V lookup: CDR1 SGHDT, CDR2 YYEEEE. There are 15 residues in the CDR3. In nucleotides, the CDR3 is TGTGCCAGCAGCTCTTATCTCGTCTCCTACAATGAGCAGTTCTTC. Translating gives CASSSYLVSYNEQFF.

This clonotype has just a few counts. This sequence joins TRBV11-3 and TRBJ2-1; D assignment may be TRBD1 or TRBD2 (6 bases each). Germline lookup yields CDR1 SGHNT and CDR2 YENEEA. V was clipped by 4 bases and J by 0 bases, with 10 bases between them. The CDR3 sequence is 15 residues long. CDR3 protein: CASSSGGLSYNEQFF. CDR3 nucleotides: TGTGCCAGCAGCTCCGGGGGCCTCTCCTACAATGAGCAGTTCTTC.

In this sample, this clonotype turned up many times. V and J are TRBV24-1 and TRBJ2-1, with 8 bases fitting TRBD2. CDR3 length equals 17 residues. With 5 bases clipped from V and 0 bases from J, the junction kept 8 bases outside the gene matches. Germline lookup yields CDR1 KGHDR and CDR2 SFDVKD. CDR3 nucleotides: TGTGCCACCAGTGCGAAGATAGCGGGACGCTCCTACAATGAGCAGTTCTTC. Residues: CATSAKIAGRSYNEQFF.

This clonotype was counted at least ten times. The chain combines TRBV4-1 with TRBJ2-5; possibly TRBD1 or TRBD2 for D (5 bases each). Per germline, CDR1 MGHRA and CDR2 YSYEKL. CDR3 length equals 16 residues. Trimming shortened V by 4 bases and J by 5 bases, and 20 bases separated the two germline ends. In nucleotides, the CDR3 is TGCGCCAGCAGCCCGGGGACGCGAGCTGGGTGGGAGACCCAGTACTTC. Translation gives CASSPGTRAGWETQYF.

Ten or more counts support this clonotype. The chain couples TRBV4-1 to TRBJ2-2; 7 bases are shared with TRBD1. The V and J ends lost 4 bases and 1 base, in that order; junction bases with no gene match: 3. Germline CDR1 and CDR2: MGHRA and YSYEKL. This CDR3 has 15 amino acids. CDR3 in amino acids: CASSRRTGNTGELFF. CDR3 nucleotide sequence: TGCGCCAGCAGCCGGCGGACAGGGAACACCGGGGAGCTGTTTTTT.

This chain links TRBV5-4 with TRBJ2-7, with a possible D match to TRBD2 (6 bases). The CDR3 loop spans 15 amino acids. V lost 1 base and J 4 bases, leaving 15 bases between the germline ends. Per the germline V gene, CDR1 is SGHNT and CDR2 is YYREEE (reference sequence). CDR3 coding DNA: TGTGCCAGCAGCTTGTCTAGCGCGATTACTTACGAGCAGTACTTC. It specifies CASSLSSAITYEQYF.

J is TRBJ2-7 and V is TRBV10-2; the match to TRBD2 covers 12 bases. V was pared by 6 bases and J by 3 bases, with 9 bases of the junction left unmatched. The CDR3 is 16 residues long. CDR1 is WSHSY and CDR2 is SAAADI in the germline V gene. DNA of the CDR3: TGCGCCAGCAGACGGACTAGCGGGATGGGAAACTACGAGCAGTACTTC. It yields the protein CASRRTSGMGNYEQYF.

This clonotype was counted many times. The rearrangement joins TRBV12-3 or TRBV12-4 to TRBJ1-1; D gene unclear. The CDR3 extends over 13 amino acids. Trimming pared 7 bases from V and 1 base from J, leaving 10 bases between. CDR3 nucleotide sequence: TGTGCCAGCAACCTCCATCGGAACACTGAAGCTTTCTTT. As protein: CASNLHRNTEAFF.

This clonotype was observed many times. V gene TRBV12-3 or TRBV12-4 combines with J gene TRBJ1-1, with D hard to call. This CDR3 contains 15 residues. V gave up 3 bases and J gave up 6 bases, with 17 bases separating them. The CDR3 spells CASSFRDSIDAEAFF. The DNA for the CDR3 is TGTGCCAGCAGTTTTAGGGATTCAATAGACGCTGAAGCTTTCTTT.

This clonotype appeared many times. The chain couples TRBV5-4 to TRBJ1-1, with D perhaps TRBD1 (6 bases). V dropped 3 bases and J dropped 6 bases, with 15 bases sitting between them. The germline CDR1 and CDR2 sequences are SGHNT and YYREEE (reference sequence). CDR3 length equals 14 residues. CDR3 amino acids: CASSSRTDRAEAFF. The CDR3 DNA reads as TGTGCCAGCAGCTCCAGGACAGATCGGGCTGAAGCTTTCTTT. Supplemented by reference TRBV5-4 and TRBJ1-1, the full variable domain reads ETGVTQSPTHLIKTRGQQVTLRCSSQSGHNTVSWYQQALGQGPQFIFQYYREEENGRGNFPPRFSGLQFPNYSSELNVNALELDDSALYLCASSSRTDRAEAFFGQGTRLTVV.